The present T cell receptor (beta chain) was sequenced within a study of blood T cell repertoires in COVID-19. Study at large: Samples taken during acute and convalescent COVID-19 were collected in the United States, Italy and Spain.

Data came from immunoSEQ multiplex PCR; TCRdb stores just in-frame clones and leaves some out. This repertoire shows some 230,000 clones, about 80% found once; its top ten account for less than 7.5%. This clone was seen a handful of times. The trim removed 5 bases at V and 10 bases at J, leaving 12 bases unmatched. CDR1 and CDR2 from the germline V gene are GTSNPN and SVGIG (reference sequence). The CDR3 runs to 13 residues. This rearrangement joins TRBV30 to TRBJ1-2, with 8 positions matching TRBD1. Sequenced sample: peripheral blood. The sequence came from a woman in her fifties or sixties with acute or convalescent COVID-19. In DNA form, the CDR3 reads TGTGCCTGGGGACCCGGGACAGGTTCTATCTACACCTTC. It encodes CAWGPGTGSIYTF.